This T cell receptor (beta chain) was recovered during a study of CD8+ T cells in alopecia areata. Study in general: Severity scores in treated patients reflected the percentage of scalp affected.

CDR1 is SGHDT and CDR2 is YYEEEE in the germline V gene. The CDR3 is 11 residues long. Trimming took off 3 bases at V and 10 bases at J, with 8 bases between the two ends. Reverse transcription of extracted RNA yielded cDNA, which provided the sequencing template. Some clones are missing from TCRdb's copy, which holds only in-frame ones; the method was immunoSEQ multiplex PCR. The table lists approximately 210,000 clones, roughly 66% of them singletons. As to treatment: oral pan-JAK inhibitor, 5-10 mg twice daily. Alopecia areata patients provided lesional scalp punch biopsies and peripheral blood, both collected for the study.

The sequence was obtained from a human donor with alopecia areata. Specimen: CD4+ T cells sorted from blood, collected around week 42, from a patient treated with tofacitinib. V gene TRBV5-6 combines with J gene TRBJ2-1; D ambiguous. DNA for the CDR3: TGTGCCAGCAGCTCGCGAAGGGAGCAGTTCTTC. Amino acid sequence: CASSSRREQFF.